The rows below give T cell receptor beta chains drawn from one sample of a study of CD8 T cells in ankylosing spondylitis. MiXCR, run by TCRdb on the 5' RACE reads, gives a single entry per CDR3 protein. Among 200,000 to 250,000 distinct CDR3 sequences listed, 20% to 30% were seen once. The specimen sequenced was blood, either unsorted or a sorted T cell fraction (not recorded which). These receptors were collected from a male donor with ankylosing spondylitis or in good health (not recorded which). CDR3s include the opening cysteine and the closing phenylalanine or tryptophan. Fields, in order: J gene, D gene, clone size, CDR3 length, V gene, CDR3 protein, CDR3 DNA. D genes are given only for firm matches. The size entry is marked missing in some rows and otherwise reads once, few, many or a size class.

J: TRBJ2-3; D: -; size: many; length: 12; V: TRBV7-2; CDR3: CASSFAGHTQYF; DNA: TGTGCCAGCAGCTTTGCGGGACATACGCAGTATTTT
J: TRBJ2-1; D: TRBD2; size: few; length: 16; V: TRBV12-3/TRBV12-4; CDR3: CASSRPSGRAGNEQFF; DNA: TGTGCCAGCAGCCGTCCTAGCGGGAGGGCCGGGAATGAGCAGTTCTTC
J: TRBJ2-7; D: TRBD2; size: -; length: 14; V: TRBV2; CDR3: CASKLAGYYYEQYF; DNA: TGTGCCAGCAAACTAGCGGGTTATTACTACGAGCAGTACTTC
J: TRBJ2-2; D: -; size: many; length: 14; V: TRBV5-1; CDR3: CASSLDPNTGELFF; DNA: TGCGCCAGCAGCTTGGACCCAAACACCGGGGAGCTGTTTTTT
J: TRBJ2-2; D: TRBD1; size: -; length: 15; V: TRBV7-7; CDR3: CASSPSGTGVGELFF; DNA: TGTGCTAGCAGCCCATCCGGGACAGGGGTTGGGGAGCTGTTTTTT
J: TRBJ2-5; D: TRBD2; size: -; length: 14; V: TRBV29-1; CDR3: CSVEGGRAGETQYF; DNA: TGCAGCGTTGAGGGCGGGAGGGCCGGAGAGACCCAGTACTTC
J: TRBJ1-2; D: -; size: many; length: 14; V: TRBV20-1; CDR3: CSARDRGANYGYTF; DNA: TGCAGTGCTAGAGATCGGGGAGCTAACTATGGCTACACCTTC
J: TRBJ2-1; D: TRBD1; size: -; length: 15; V: TRBV20-1; CDR3: CSARVDRGRGDEQFF; DNA: TGCAGTGCTAGAGTAGACAGGGGGCGCGGGGATGAGCAGTTCTTC
J: TRBJ2-3; D: TRBD1; size: many; length: 14; V: TRBV12-3/TRBV12-4; CDR3: CASSGDRGTDTQYF; DNA: TGTGCCAGCAGTGGGGACAGGGGCACAGATACGCAGTATTTT
J: TRBJ2-7; D: -; size: many; length: 17; V: TRBV7-2; CDR3: CASSLVPRQRPFYEQYF; DNA: TGTGCCAGCAGCTTAGTGCCCCGACAGCGACCGTTCTACGAGCAGTACTTC
J: TRBJ2-7; D: TRBD1; size: many; length: 14; V: TRBV12-3/TRBV12-4; CDR3: CASRGTGLSYEQYF; DNA: TGTGCCAGCAGGGGGACAGGCCTCTCCTACGAGCAGTACTTC
J: TRBJ2-3; D: -; size: few; length: 12; V: TRBV5-1; CDR3: CASASSTDTQYF; DNA: TGCGCCAGCGCATCAAGCACAGATACGCAGTATTTT
J: TRBJ2-7; D: -; size: few; length: 14; V: TRBV12-3/TRBV12-4; CDR3: CASSLAGAGAEQYF; DNA: TGTGCCAGCAGTTTAGCGGGGGCAGGGGCCGAGCAGTACTTC
J: TRBJ2-2; D: TRBD1; size: -; length: 12; V: TRBV29-1; CDR3: CSVAGGGGELFF; DNA: TGCAGCGTTGCAGGGGGCGGCGGGGAGCTGTTTTTT
J: TRBJ2-2; D: TRBD2; size: few; length: 16; V: TRBV11-2; CDR3: CASSDGLAANTGELFF; DNA: TGTGCCAGCAGCGATGGACTAGCCGCGAACACCGGGGAGCTGTTTTTT
J: TRBJ2-7; D: -; size: many; length: 11; V: TRBV29-1; CDR3: CSVGNNYEQYF; DNA: TGCAGCGTTGGAAATAACTACGAGCAGTACTTC